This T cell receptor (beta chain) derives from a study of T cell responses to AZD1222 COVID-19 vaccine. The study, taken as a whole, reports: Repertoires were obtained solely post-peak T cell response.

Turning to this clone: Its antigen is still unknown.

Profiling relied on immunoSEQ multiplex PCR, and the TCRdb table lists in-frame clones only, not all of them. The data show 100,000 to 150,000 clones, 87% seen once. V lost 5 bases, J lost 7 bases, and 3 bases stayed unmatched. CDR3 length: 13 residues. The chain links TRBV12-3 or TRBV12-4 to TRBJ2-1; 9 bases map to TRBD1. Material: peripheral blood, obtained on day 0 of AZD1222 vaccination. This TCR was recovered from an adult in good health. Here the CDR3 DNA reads TGTGCCAGCAGTGGACAGGGGCGGAATGAGCAGTTCTTC. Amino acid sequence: CASSGQGRNEQFF.